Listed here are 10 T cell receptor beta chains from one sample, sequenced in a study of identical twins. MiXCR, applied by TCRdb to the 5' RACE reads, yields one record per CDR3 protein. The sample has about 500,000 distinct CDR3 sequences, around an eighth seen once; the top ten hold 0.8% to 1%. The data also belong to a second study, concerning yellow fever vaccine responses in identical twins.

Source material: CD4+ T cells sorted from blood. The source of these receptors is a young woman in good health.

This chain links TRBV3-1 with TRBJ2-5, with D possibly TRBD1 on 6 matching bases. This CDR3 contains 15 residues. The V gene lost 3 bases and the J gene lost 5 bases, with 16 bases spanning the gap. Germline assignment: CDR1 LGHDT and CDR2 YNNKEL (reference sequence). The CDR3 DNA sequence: TGTGCCAGCAGCCATGTCAGGGGAAATAGGGAGACCCAGTACTTC. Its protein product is CASSHVRGNRETQYF.

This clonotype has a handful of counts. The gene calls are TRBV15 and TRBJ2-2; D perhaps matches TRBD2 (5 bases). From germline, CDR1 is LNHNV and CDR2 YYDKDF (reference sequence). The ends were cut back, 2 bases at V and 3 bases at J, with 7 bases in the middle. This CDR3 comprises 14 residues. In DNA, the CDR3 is TGTGCCACCAGCAGATTACTAGACACCGGGGAGCTGTTTTTT. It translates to CATSRLLDTGELFF.

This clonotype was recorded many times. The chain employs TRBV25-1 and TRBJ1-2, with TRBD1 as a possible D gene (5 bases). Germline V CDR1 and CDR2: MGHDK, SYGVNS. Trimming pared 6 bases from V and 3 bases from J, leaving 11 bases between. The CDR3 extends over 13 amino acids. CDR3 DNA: TGTGCCAGCAGCGGAATGACAGACTATGGCTACACCTTC. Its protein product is CASSGMTDYGYTF.

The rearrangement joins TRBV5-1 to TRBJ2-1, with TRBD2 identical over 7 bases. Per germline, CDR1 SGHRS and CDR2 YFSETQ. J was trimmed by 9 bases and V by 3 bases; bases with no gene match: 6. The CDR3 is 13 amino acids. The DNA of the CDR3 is TGCGCCAGCAGCTCCCCGGGGGGAAGTGAGCAGTTCTTC. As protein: CASSSPGGSEQFF.

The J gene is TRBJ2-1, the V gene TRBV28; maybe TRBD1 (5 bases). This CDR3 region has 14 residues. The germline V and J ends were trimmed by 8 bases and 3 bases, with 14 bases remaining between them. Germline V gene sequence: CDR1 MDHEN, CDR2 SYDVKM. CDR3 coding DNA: TGTGCCAGCGCAGGGTCTAGAAACTACAATGAGCAGTTCTTC. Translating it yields CASAGSRNYNEQFF.

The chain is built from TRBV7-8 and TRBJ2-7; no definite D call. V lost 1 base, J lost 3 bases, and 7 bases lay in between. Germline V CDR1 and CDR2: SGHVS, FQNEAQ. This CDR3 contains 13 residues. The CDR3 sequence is CASSLVENYEQYF. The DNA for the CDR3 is TGTGCCAGCAGCTTAGTTGAGAACTACGAGCAGTACTTC.

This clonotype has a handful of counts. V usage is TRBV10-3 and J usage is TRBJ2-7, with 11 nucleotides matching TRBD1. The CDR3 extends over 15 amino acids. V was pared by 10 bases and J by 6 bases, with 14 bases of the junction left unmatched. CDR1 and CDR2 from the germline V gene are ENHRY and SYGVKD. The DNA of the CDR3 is TGTGCCACCGGTCTCTACGGGACAGGGGGAGGCGAGCAGTACTTC. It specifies CATGLYGTGGGEQYF.

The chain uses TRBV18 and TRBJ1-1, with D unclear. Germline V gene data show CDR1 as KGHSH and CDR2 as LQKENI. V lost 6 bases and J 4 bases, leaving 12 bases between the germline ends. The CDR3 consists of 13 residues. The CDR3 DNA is TGTGCCAGCTCCCCCTTGGGGTTCACTGAAGCTTTCTTT. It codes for CASSPLGFTEAFF.

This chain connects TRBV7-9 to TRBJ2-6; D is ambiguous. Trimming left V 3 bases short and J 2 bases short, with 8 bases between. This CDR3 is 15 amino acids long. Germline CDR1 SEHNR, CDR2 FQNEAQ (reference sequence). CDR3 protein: CASSLTQAGANVLTF. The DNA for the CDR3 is TGTGCCAGCAGCTTGACTCAGGCTGGGGCCAACGTCCTGACTTTC.

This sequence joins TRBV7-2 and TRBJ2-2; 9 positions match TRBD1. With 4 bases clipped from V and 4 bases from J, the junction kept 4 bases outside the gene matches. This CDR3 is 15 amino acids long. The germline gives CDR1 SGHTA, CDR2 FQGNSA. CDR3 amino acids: CASSYGQGITGELFF. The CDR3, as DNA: TGTGCCAGCAGCTACGGACAGGGGATCACCGGGGAGCTGTTTTTT.